These 18 T cell receptor beta chains came from one sample sequenced in a study of CD8 T cells in Susac syndrome. RNA, at about 0.45 to 1 ug, was reverse transcribed with random hexamers. TCRdb reanalysed the immunoSEQ multiplex PCR reads using MiXCR and keeps one entry per CDR3 protein. Counted here are 130,000 to 150,000 distinct CDR3 sequences, roughly 95% occurring once; the ten biggest clones make up 0.065% to 0.1%. The material sequenced was CD4+ T cells from PBMCs. The receptors here all came from a human donor in good health.

This clonotype was seen a few times. The rearrangement uses TRBV7-9 and TRBJ1-1, with D uncertain. There are 13 residues in the CDR3. V was trimmed by 3 bases and J by 2 bases, leaving 7 bases between them. Germline V gives CDR1 SEHNR, CDR2 FQNEAQ (reference sequence). This CDR3 is CASSFEGNTEAFF. In DNA form, the CDR3 reads TGTGCCAGCAGCTTCGAGGGCAACACTGAAGCTTTCTTT.

The rearrangement links TRBV20-1 to TRBJ2-7; 12 positions agree with TRBD2. V shed 5 bases and J 4 bases; nucleotides not matched to a gene: 15. This CDR3 has 17 residues. The germline CDR1 and CDR2 sequences are DFQATT and SNEGSKA (reference sequence). The CDR3 DNA reads as TGCAGTGCTGGAGTACTCCTAGCGGGAGGGTTGGGTTACGAGCAGTACTTC. It translates to CSAGVLLAGGLGYEQYF.

This rearrangement joins TRBV28 to TRBJ2-7; either TRBD1 or TRBD2 may fit D (6 bases each). V lost 0 bases to trimming and J lost 1 base, with 10 bases between them. The length of the CDR3 is 15 residues. CDR1 and CDR2 from the germline V gene are MDHEN and SYDVKM. This chain's CDR3 is CASSLWGGASYEQYF. The CDR3 DNA reads as TGTGCCAGCAGTTTATGGGGGGGCGCGTCCTACGAGCAGTACTTC.

J is TRBJ2-7 and V is TRBV28; TRBD2 is a possible D gene (6 bases). CDR1 is MDHEN and CDR2 is SYDVKM in the germline V gene. V was trimmed by 10 bases and J by 2 bases, leaving 12 bases between them. The CDR3 length is 12 residues. Written as DNA, the CDR3 is TGTGCCACCGAGGGACTTACCTACGAGCAGTACTTC. Protein product: CATEGLTYEQYF. The variable domain in full, completed from reference TRBV28 and TRBJ2-7, reads DVKVTQSSRYLVKRTGEKVFLECVQDMDHENMFWYRQDPGLGLRLIYFSYDVKMKEKGDIPEGYSVSREKKERFSLILESASTNQTSMYLCATEGLTYEQYFGPGTRLTVT.

In its sample, this clonotype was seen once. V is TRBV2 and J is TRBJ1-1; weak D call: TRBD1 (6 bases). From germline, CDR1 is SNHLY and CDR2 FYNNEI. This CDR3 has 14 residues. Between the trimmed V and J ends, which lost 7 bases and 8 bases, there was a span of 20 bases. This CDR3 reads CASMEQGPTLEAFF. CDR3 sequence (DNA): TGTGCCAGCATGGAACAGGGCCCCACTTTAGAAGCTTTCTTT. The entire variable domain, with the rest obtained from reference TRBV2 and TRBJ1-1, is as follows: EPEVTQTPSHQVTQMGQEVILRCVPISNHLYFYWYRQILGQKVEFLVSFYNNEISEKSEIFDDQFSVERPDGSNFTLKIRSTKLEDSAMYFCASMEQGPTLEAFFGQGTRLTVV.

This clonotype came up once. The gene calls are TRBV30 and TRBJ2-7; TRBD1 matches at 8 bases. V shed 4 bases and J 2 bases; nucleotides not matched to a gene: 7. There are 14 residues in the CDR3. Germline V gene lookup returns CDR1 GTSNPN and CDR2 SVGIG (reference sequence). CDR3 protein: CAWKLTGATYEQYF. Here the CDR3 DNA reads TGTGCCTGGAAGCTGACAGGGGCAACCTACGAGCAGTACTTC.

The chain couples TRBV12-3 or TRBV12-4 to TRBJ2-1; D ambiguous. This CDR3 has 11 residues. The V and J ends lost 4 bases and 12 bases respectively, with 10 bases between them. The CDR3 loop is CASSSGLRQFF. DNA for the CDR3: TGTGCCAGCAGTTCCGGATTAAGGCAGTTCTTC.

The chain combines TRBV5-4 with TRBJ2-2, with D possibly called TRBD1 or TRBD2 (6 bases each). The germline V gene has CDR1 SGHNT and CDR2 YYREEE (reference sequence). The V gene lost 3 bases and the J gene lost 4 bases, with 22 bases spanning the gap. This CDR3 has 18 amino acids. The CDR3: CASSSRGLGARGTGELFF. The DNA for the CDR3 is TGTGCCAGCAGCTCCCGGGGGCTAGGGGCCCGCGGCACCGGGGAGCTGTTTTTT.

The genes are TRBV2 and TRBJ2-2; D is unresolved. Germline values: CDR1 SNHLY, CDR2 FYNNEI. V was clipped by 3 bases and J by 3 bases, with 8 bases between them. The length of the CDR3 is 14 residues. The CDR3 bases are TGTGCCAGCAGTGATCTGGGGTACACCGGGGAGCTGTTTTTT. Translating gives CASSDLGYTGELFF.

This clonotype has only a few counts. J is TRBJ1-2 and V is TRBV18; tentative D call: TRBD1 (5 bases). Trimming took 3 bases from V and 3 from J, leaving 8 bases between them. The CDR3 loop spans 13 amino acids. In germline, CDR1 is KGHSH, CDR2 LQKENI. The CDR3 region is CASSPQGDYGYTF. The CDR3 DNA is TGTGCCAGCTCACCTCAGGGTGACTATGGCTACACCTTC.

The chain links TRBV6-1 to TRBJ2-2; 9 nucleotides line up with TRBD2. V lost 3 bases, J lost 6 bases, and 5 bases stayed unmatched. This CDR3 comprises 15 residues. Germline CDR1 and CDR2: MNHNS and SASEGT. CDR3 DNA sequence: TGTGCCAGCAGTGATAGCGGGAGCGGTGCCGGGGAGCTGTTTTTT. It yields the protein CASSDSGSGAGELFF.

This chain joins TRBV24-1 and TRBJ2-7; the match to TRBD2 covers 7 bases. CDR1 is KGHDR, CDR2 SFDVKD, per germline. The V gene end was trimmed by 12 bases and the J gene end by 2 bases; junction bases not matched to a gene: 12. The CDR3 is made up of 14 amino acids. CDR3 DNA sequence: TGTGCCCAACCCTCGGCGGGAGATCCCTACGAGCAGTACTTC. This codes for CAQPSAGDPYEQYF.

This sequence joins TRBV5-4 and TRBJ2-7; D uncertain. The V and J ends lost 0 bases and 0 bases respectively, with 10 bases between them. The CDR3 spans 15 residues. From germline, CDR1 is SGHNT and CDR2 YYREEE (reference sequence). The CDR3 here is CASSLGDFYSYEQYF. The CDR3 DNA is TGTGCCAGCAGCTTGGGTGACTTCTACTCCTACGAGCAGTACTTC.

The rearrangement links TRBV15 to TRBJ2-4; 8 bases fit TRBD1. The CDR3 has 15 amino acids. Germline loops: CDR1 LNHNV, CDR2 YYDKDF (reference sequence). V was clipped by 5 bases and J by 8 bases; unmatched bases: 11. The CDR3 DNA reads TGTGCCACCAGCCCCAGGGGGCAGGGCGAGGACATTCAGTACTTC. Translated, it gives CATSPRGQGEDIQYF.

The V call is TRBV6-6, the J call TRBJ1-1, with D perhaps matching TRBD1 (6 bases). The V gene lost 2 bases and the J gene lost 8 bases, with 9 bases spanning the gap. The germline gives CDR1 MNHNY, CDR2 SVGAGI (reference sequence). The CDR3 totals 12 residues. CDR3 nucleotides: TGTGCCAGCAGTTACAACAGGGACGAAGCTTTCTTT. It is translated as CASSYNRDEAFF.

V gene TRBV4-1 combines with J gene TRBJ2-6, with D uncertain. Looked up from germline, CDR1 is MGHRA and CDR2 is YSYEKL. The CDR3 has 15 residues. Trimming shortened V by 2 bases and J by 4 bases, and 9 bases separated the two germline ends. The CDR3 DNA sequence: TGCGCCAGCAGCCAACTAGGTGGGGGGGCCAACGTCCTGACTTTC. It is translated as CASSQLGGGANVLTF.

V is TRBV2 and J is TRBJ1-2; no clear D. V lost 1 base and J 7 bases, leaving 10 bases between the germline ends. Germline V gene lookup returns CDR1 SNHLY and CDR2 FYNNEI. The CDR3 covers 13 residues. DNA for the CDR3: TGTGCCAGCAGTGAAGAGAGGGAATCTGGCTACACCTTC. It specifies CASSEERESGYTF. The full variable domain, completed using reference TRBV2 and TRBJ1-2, is EPEVTQTPSHQVTQMGQEVILRCVPISNHLYFYWYRQILGQKVEFLVSFYNNEISEKSEIFDDQFSVERPDGSNFTLKIRSTKLEDSAMYFCASSEERESGYTFGSGTRLTVV.

This chain uses TRBV25-1 with TRBJ2-2; 8 bases agree with TRBD1. Trimming cost V 6 bases and J 3 bases; bases outside gene matches: 6. The CDR3 extends over 15 amino acids. From germline, CDR1 is MGHDK and CDR2 SYGVNS. CDR3 in amino acids: CASSTTGVDTGELFF. The CDR3 DNA reads TGTGCCAGCAGCACGACAGGGGTCGACACCGGGGAGCTGTTTTTT.